Listed below are T cell receptor beta chains from one sample, sequenced in a study of PD-1 blockade in classical Hodgkin lymphoma. Measured with immunoSEQ multiplex PCR; TCRdb has only the in-frame clones, and not every one. Of roughly 40,000 clones listed, around 80% are singletons. The sequenced sample was peripheral blood mononuclear cells (PBMCs), obtained before the fourth cycle of nivolumab. The receptors originated from a human donor with classical Hodgkin lymphoma. Each CDR3 is given with its conserved first and last residue. The D gene is left open where the match is weak. A clone size is listed for some rows: how often the clone was seen (once, few, many), or a class if it is expanded.

clone size | D gene | J gene | V gene | CDR3 protein | CDR3 DNA
- | - | TRBJ1-3 | TRBV6-6 | CATFDNTGNTIYF | TGTGCCACCTTCGACAACACTGGAAACACCATATATTTT
- | - | TRBJ1-5 | TRBV27 | CASSLHVSNQPQHF | TGTGCCAGCAGTCTTCACGTTAGCAATCAGCCCCAGCATTTT
- | TRBD1 | TRBJ1-2 | TRBV14 | CASSQPGQGSVNYGYTF | TGTGCCAGCAGCCAACCTGGACAGGGGTCGGTAAACTATGGCTACACCTTC
- | - | TRBJ1-2 | TRBV4-3 | CASSQDPRRGNYGYTF | TGCGCCAGCAGCCAAGATCCCCGCAGGGGTAACTATGGCTACACCTTC
- | - | TRBJ1-4 | TRBV18 | CASSPRGGAGQGRNEKLFF | TGTGCCAGCTCACCAAGAGGAGGGGCAGGGCAGGGACGCAATGAAAAACTGTTTTTT
- | TRBD2 | TRBJ2-3 | TRBV15 | CATRSGGAGDTQYF | TGTGCCACCCGTAGCGGGGGGGCGGGGGATACGCAGTATTTT
once | TRBD2 | TRBJ2-3 | TRBV11-3 | CASSLGASGGTDTQYF | TGTGCCAGCAGCTTAGGGGCTAGCGGGGGGACAGATACGCAGTATTTT
- | - | TRBJ2-5 | TRBV7-2 | CASSPRVAVTETQYF | TGTGCCAGCAGCCCACGGGTAGCCGTTACGGAGACCCAGTACTTC
- | TRBD1 | TRBJ1-3 | TRBV5-8 | CASSTRTGGSGNTIYF | TGTGCCAGCAGCACGCGGACAGGGGGCTCTGGAAACACCATATATTTT
few | - | TRBJ1-1 | TRBV7-2 | CASSLALRGTEAFF | TGTGCCAGCAGCTTAGCGCTTAGGGGGACTGAAGCTTTCTTT
few | TRBD1 | TRBJ1-1 | TRBV7-2 | CASRRQGSEAFF | TGTGCCAGCAGGAGACAGGGGTCGGAAGCTTTCTTT
- | - | TRBJ1-2 | TRBV19 | CASSIAQQTYGYTF | TGTGCCAGTAGTATCGCACAGCAGACCTATGGCTACACCTTC
- | TRBD1 | TRBJ1-2 | TRBV10-3 | CATTYGEGAGGYTF | TGTGCCACCACCTATGGAGAGGGGGCAGGAGGCTACACCTTC
- | TRBD2 | TRBJ2-3 | TRBV18 | CASSPTGGDTDTQYF | TGTGCCAGCTCACCGACGGGAGGGGACACAGATACGCAGTATTTT
- | - | TRBJ1-2 | TRBV4-3 | CASSHYGSNYGYTF | TGCGCCAGCAGCCACTACGGATCTAACTATGGCTACACCTTC
few | - | TRBJ1-2 | TRBV4-2 | CASSQEALGGVGYGYTF | TGTGCCAGCAGCCAAGAGGCGTTAGGAGGGGTTGGCTATGGCTACACCTTC
many | - | TRBJ1-2 | TRBV6-5 | CASTDASRGGYTF | TGTGCCAGCACGGACGCATCCCGCGGTGGCTACACCTTC
- | - | TRBJ1-1 | TRBV29-1 | CSVCGRDTNTEAFF | TGCAGCGTTTGTGGCAGGGATACGAACACTGAAGCTTTCTTT
- | TRBD1 | TRBJ1-4 | TRBV10-2 | CASRATGFEKLFF | TGCGCCAGCAGAGCGACAGGGTTTGAAAAACTGTTTTTT
- | TRBD2 | TRBJ2-1 | TRBV4-2 | CASSQGGLDLGNEQFF | TGTGCCAGCAGCCAAGGCGGACTAGACTTGGGGAATGAGCAGTTCTTC
- | TRBD1 | TRBJ2-1 | TRBV28 | CASSLEWQGAYEQFF | TGTGCCAGCAGTTTGGAATGGCAGGGGGCTTATGAGCAGTTCTTC
- | - | TRBJ1-1 | TRBV19 | CASSIRGAGNTEAFF | TGTGCCAGTAGTATAAGAGGGGCTGGGAACACTGAAGCTTTCTTT
- | TRBD1 | TRBJ1-2 | TRBV6-6 | CASSSGGAYGYTF | TGTGCCAGCAGTTCAGGGGGCGCCTATGGCTACACCTTC
- | TRBD1 | TRBJ1-2 | TRBV27 | CASRGQGGGGYTF | TGTGCCAGCAGGGGACAGGGAGGAGGCGGCTACACCTTC
- | - | TRBJ2-7 | TRBV2 | CASSEALSRDAYEQYF | TGTGCCAGCAGTGAAGCGCTATCGAGGGACGCCTACGAGCAGTACTTC
few | - | TRBJ1-5 | TRBV2 | CASSGFTINQPQHF | TGTGCCAGCAGTGGTTTCACCATCAATCAGCCCCAGCATTTT
- | - | TRBJ2-7 | TRBV27 | CASSSYGGSFYEQYF | TGTGCCAGCAGCTCGTACGGGGGCTCCTTCTACGAGCAGTACTTC
- | TRBD1 | TRBJ2-7 | TRBV7-8 | CASSLTDRGYEQYF | TGTGCCAGCAGCTTGACGGACAGGGGGTACGAGCAGTACTTC
- | - | TRBJ2-5 | TRBV5-4 | CASSPPRTGGSETQYF | TGTGCCAGCAGCCCCCCTCGGACAGGAGGGTCGGAGACCCAGTACTTC
- | - | TRBJ2-5 | TRBV29-1 | CSVSIAGAETQYF | TGCAGCGTTAGTATCGCCGGAGCGGAGACCCAGTACTTC
- | - | TRBJ2-7 | TRBV5-5 | CASSLAPTGQGEQYF | TGTGCCAGCAGCTTGGCCCCTACGGGTCAGGGCGAGCAGTACTTC
- | TRBD1 | TRBJ1-5 | TRBV10-3 | CAISTGEVQPQHF | TGTGCCATCAGCACAGGGGAGGTCCAGCCCCAGCATTTT
once | TRBD1 | TRBJ2-3 | TRBV15 | CATSRRTGVDTQYF | TGTGCCACCAGCAGAAGGACAGGGGTGGATACGCAGTATTTT
- | - | TRBJ1-4 | TRBV30 | CAWSVNSEKLFF | TGTGCCTGGAGTGTAAATAGTGAAAAACTGTTTTTT
- | - | TRBJ1-2 | TRBV9 | CASSVSGHNYGYTF | TGTGCCAGCAGCGTCTCAGGACACAACTATGGCTACACCTTC
few | - | TRBJ2-7 | TRBV5-1 | CASKSEYEQYF | TGCGCCAGCAAGTCAGAATACGAGCAGTACTTC
once | TRBD1 | TRBJ2-2 | TRBV9 | CASRDRANTGELFF | TGTGCCAGCAGGGACAGGGCGAACACCGGGGAGCTGTTTTTT
- | TRBD2 | TRBJ2-3 | TRBV19 | CASSLSPREAQYF | TGTGCCAGTAGTTTGTCCCCCCGGGAGGCGCAGTATTTT
- | TRBD1 | TRBJ1-2 | TRBV5-4 | CASSKRTGGDGGYTF | TGTGCCAGCAGCAAAAGGACAGGGGGGGACGGAGGCTACACCTTC
- | TRBD1 | TRBJ2-5 | TRBV28 | CATGTGGQETQYF | TGTGCCACTGGAACAGGGGGACAAGAGACCCAGTACTTC
- | - | TRBJ1-2 | TRBV5-1 | CASSLPRGGANYGYTF | TGCGCCAGCAGCTTGCCAAGGGGGGGCGCTAACTATGGCTACACCTTC
- | TRBD1 | TRBJ2-5 | TRBV27 | CASSFYRTGQETQYF | TGTGCCAGCAGTTTCTATAGGACAGGGCAAGAGACCCAGTACTTC
- | TRBD1 | TRBJ1-4 | TRBV5-1 | CASSPGQGGEKLFF | TGCGCCAGCAGCCCCGGACAGGGAGGTGAAAAACTGTTTTTT
- | - | TRBJ1-5 | TRBV4-2 | CASSHPPWGYGNQPQHF | TGTGCCAGCAGCCACCCTCCCTGGGGTTATGGCAATCAGCCCCAGCATTTT
- | - | TRBJ2-7 | TRBV29-1 | CSVRTYEGEQYF | TGCAGCGTACGGACGTACGAGGGGGAGCAGTACTTC
few | - | TRBJ2-5 | TRBV21-1 | CASSKGWERAQYF | TGTGCCAGCAGCAAAGGGTGGGAAAGGGCCCAGTACTTC
- | - | TRBJ2-5 | TRBV5-1 | CASTQQVSETQYF | TGCGCCAGCACCCAACAAGTCTCGGAGACCCAGTACTTC
- | - | TRBJ2-1 | TRBV6-5 | CASSKGYNEQFF | TGTGCCAGCAGCAAGGGGTACAATGAGCAGTTCTTC
- | - | TRBJ1-2 | TRBV4-3 | CASSQDRTGISGYTF | TGCGCCAGCAGCCAAGACCGAACGGGAATTAGCGGCTACACCTTC
- | - | TRBJ2-3 | TRBV7-7 | CASSLTGNTRMQYF | TGTGCTAGCAGCCTAACCGGGAACACCAGAATGCAGTATTTT
- | - | TRBJ1-1 | TRBV28 | CASSRLNTEAFF | TGTGCCAGCAGCAGGCTCAACACTGAAGCTTTCTTT
- | - | TRBJ1-1 | TRBV7-9 | CASSPANTEAFF | TGTGCCAGCAGCCCTGCTAACACTGAAGCTTTCTTT
- | - | TRBJ2-3 | TRBV7-2 | CASSLGFRQPPDTQYF | TGTGCCAGCAGCTTAGGTTTCCGCCAGCCCCCCGATACGCAGTATTTT
few | - | TRBJ2-7 | TRBV29-1 | CSVEGARGNTYEQYF | TGCAGCGTTGAAGGTGCCAGGGGCAACACCTACGAGCAGTACTTC
- | - | TRBJ1-4 | TRBV15 | CATSRVRAEKLFF | TGTGCCACCAGCAGAGTCAGGGCAGAAAAACTGTTTTTT
few | - | TRBJ2-7 | TRBV7-6 | CASSLRPDGGEQYF | TGTGCCAGCAGCCTCAGACCCGACGGTGGCGAGCAGTACTTC
- | - | TRBJ2-5 | TRBV7-2 | CASSASGGRRETQYF | TGTGCCAGCAGCGCATCCGGGGGTAGGAGGGAGACCCAGTACTTC
- | - | TRBJ2-1 | TRBV7-2 | CASSPQGGNEQFF | TGTGCCAGCAGCCCCCAGGGGGGGAATGAGCAGTTCTTC
once | TRBD2 | TRBJ2-3 | TRBV5-1 | CASSSTSGGTDTQYF | TGCGCCAGCAGCTCGACTAGCGGGGGCACAGATACGCAGTATTTT
- | - | TRBJ1-2 | TRBV4-3 | CASSQDSGGQSFSYGYTF | TGCGCCAGCAGCCAAGATTCCGGGGGGCAAAGCTTTTCATATGGCTACACCTTC